These 17 T cell receptor beta chains were sequenced from one sample in a study of T cells expressing NK-cell markers. TCRdb reprocessed the 5' RACE reads and keeps a single row for each CDR3 protein, giving no DNA. This table lists about 460,000 distinct CDR3 sequences. Sequenced: blood T cells: a sorted CD56 or NKG2C T cell subset, CD4+ or CD8+ T cells, or bulk PBMC T cells (not recorded which). All receptors come from a woman aged 50 to 60 in good health.

The rearrangement joins TRBV11-3 to TRBJ2-1; the D call of TRBD1 rests on TCRdb alone, since no DNA is present to check it. From germline, CDR1 is SGHNT and CDR2 YENEEA. There are 13 residues in the CDR3. CDR3 sequence reads: CASSPPFSNEQFF.

The rearrangement joins TRBV3-1 to TRBJ1-1. This CDR3 is built from 14 residues. From germline, CDR1 is LGHDT and CDR2 YNNKEL (reference sequence). The CDR3 protein is CASSQVPGGTEAFF.

V and J are TRBV6-1 and TRBJ2-5; without DNA, the TCRdb call of TRBD1 cannot be checked. Germline CDR1 reads MNHNS; CDR2 reads SASEGT. The CDR3 runs to 15 residues. Here the CDR3 reads CASRTLSGGQETQYF.

The chain couples TRBV4-2 to TRBJ2-7; the D gene TCRdb calls, TRBD2, cannot be checked with no DNA. The germline gives CDR1 LGHNA, CDR2 YNFKEQ. This CDR3 has 14 amino acids. CDR3 amino acids: CASSRGTNSYEQYF.

This CDR3 reads CSAPTGTRLNEQFF. This sequence joins TRBV20-1 and TRBJ2-1; checking the TCRdb D call of TRBD2 is not possible without DNA. This CDR3 spans 14 amino acids. The germline V gene encodes CDR1 DFQATT and CDR2 SNEGSKA (reference sequence).

The chain links TRBV20-1 to TRBJ2-1; the D call from TCRdb, TRBD1, cannot be confirmed without DNA. The CDR3 loop spans 11 amino acids. The germline gives CDR1 DFQATT, CDR2 SNEGSKA (reference sequence). The CDR3 reads CSSGQGNEQFF.

The chain is built from TRBV10-3 and TRBJ1-5. The V gene's germline CDR1 is ENHRY and CDR2 SYGVKD. This CDR3 contains 15 residues. The CDR3 region is CAISEWGALNQPQHF.

The chain couples TRBV24-1 to TRBJ2-5. The CDR3 extends over 12 amino acids. Germline loops: CDR1 KGHDR, CDR2 SFDVKD. The CDR3 is CATSVVGETQYF.

The J gene is TRBJ2-3, the V gene TRBV12-3 or TRBV12-4; TCRdb's D call of TRBD2 is untestable without DNA. The CDR3 totals 17 residues. The CDR3 reads CASSLAQRLASSDTQYF.

The V gene is TRBV4-1, the J gene TRBJ2-3; checking the TCRdb D call of TRBD2 is not possible without DNA. The CDR3 sequence is 17 residues long. The germline V gene has CDR1 MGHRA and CDR2 YSYEKL. The CDR3 is CASSHSRSGNRPDTQYF.

The V gene is TRBV10-2, the J gene TRBJ2-5; TCRdb's assignment of TRBD1 cannot be checked, as there is no DNA. The CDR3 loop spans 13 amino acids. Germline V gene lookup returns CDR1 WSHSY and CDR2 SAAADI. This CDR3 reads CASSTGTENGQYF.

The chain recombines TRBV20-1 with TRBJ2-3; TCRdb designates TRBD2, a call that cannot be tested without DNA. This CDR3 spans 20 amino acids. The germline V gene has CDR1 DFQATT and CDR2 SNEGSKA (reference sequence). CDR3 region: CSAGPPPASGILLATDTQYF.

The V and J genes are TRBV5-1 and TRBJ2-1. Germline V gene lookup returns CDR1 SGHRS and CDR2 YFSETQ. This CDR3 contains 16 residues. The CDR3 here is CASSHGDRSSYNEQFF.

The chain has TRBV10-3 and TRBJ1-1; there is no DNA to check the TCRdb D call of TRBD1. This CDR3 has 15 residues. CDR1 and CDR2 (germline): ENHRY, SYGVKD. Here the CDR3 reads CAISVQGGPDTEAFF.

This rearrangement joins TRBV20-1 to TRBJ1-4. The CDR3 runs 14 residues. Germline CDR1 is DFQATT and CDR2 is SNEGSKA (reference sequence). The CDR3 spells CSARVAGQNEKLFF.

This chain joins TRBV7-9 and TRBJ2-5; the D gene TCRdb calls, TRBD2, cannot be checked with no DNA. Germline CDR1 SEHNR, CDR2 FQNEAQ (reference sequence). The CDR3 length is 17 residues. The CDR3: CASTLAAAGSPRETQYF.

V usage is TRBV6-6 and J usage is TRBJ1-5. The V gene's germline CDR1 is MNHNY and CDR2 SVGAGI (reference sequence). This CDR3 region has 12 residues. The CDR3 sequence is CASRGMNQPQHF.